This T cell receptor beta chain derives from a study of T cells after yellow fever vaccination (dated by TCRdb to between 2018 and 2021). A note on the overall study: The SMART-Seq v4 Ultra Low Input RNA kit was used to prepare libraries from fractions with low cell numbers. Bulk TCR alpha and beta repertoires were sequenced longitudinally to track T-cell clones before and after primary and booster YFV17D yellow fever vaccination. Two healthy male donors, one aged 18 to 30 and one aged 30 to 40 years, made up the cohort. Blood samples were taken at several timepoints before and after primary and secondary immunization, and bulk PBMC replicates and cell subsets were isolated. General findings and caveats noted by the study authors: Most clones expanded after primary vaccination (96% of CD4 and roughly 90% of CD8) were re-detected after the booster, suggesting that broad memory maintenance occurred. A small fraction of clonotypes showed up in both the CD4 and CD8 compartments, probably as a result of convergent recombination. Compared with the primary T-cell response, the secondary T-cell response was faster but weaker, reaching its peak on day 5 rather than on day 15. The study included only a couple of donors, which limits how far the findings can be generalized. Because abundant contaminating clonotypes from the bulk population could be contained in FACS-sorted repertoires, computational filtering was required.

This clonotype was counted many times. Its antigen is currently not known. Base qualities are not provided; no much larger clone lies one nucleotide away. Interpreted using the paper, the treatment or condition label stands for: live attenuated yellow fever vaccine strain. PBMCs were isolated from peripheral blood using a standard Ficoll-Paque protocol. CD4 and CD8 T-cell fractions were isolated with Dynabeads CD4 and CD8 positive selection kits. TriZol was used to extract RNA from bulk PBMCs, from CD4 and CD8 fractions, and from dextramer-positive and dextramer-negative fractions. The germline V gene supplies CDR1 SGHDN and CDR2 FVKESK. A distance of 10 bases separates the germline ends of V and J, which lose 1 base and 0 bases respectively. Its CDR3 holds 17 amino acids, cysteine through phenylalanine. Only the CDR3 DNA is retained, 51 bases long and in frame from the first base. Sequencing relied on an Illumina NovaSeq 6000. TCR cDNA was synthesized by 5'RACE template switching, which introduced a universal primer site and unique molecular identifiers. cDNA synthesis was primed from both the TCR alpha and TCR beta constant segments. Library amplification used two PCR steps, and the second PCR step added sample barcodes and sequencing adapters. Libraries were sequenced on Illumina HiSeq 2500 (2x100 bp) or NovaSeq (2x150 bp). Per the authors' processing: MIGEC was used to demultiplex reads and collapse the reads into UMI consensus sequences, and MiXCR was used for V(D)J alignment. Vaccine-responding clonotypes were defined with edgeR using replicate PBMC samples, requiring FDR below 0.01 and a log2 fold change above 5 up to day 15. CD4 or CD8 identity was assigned to each bulk clonotype according to whether the clonotype was present at higher abundance in the sequenced CD4 repertoire or the sequenced CD8 repertoire. In-frame beta chains were kept once TCRdb had trimmed the public reads at Q25 with fastp and called clones with MiXCR. Every CDR3 protein is listed once, alongside the most common genes and DNA of its rows. None of the V and J calls come from the authors' own analysis; TCRdb made them. The sample contains under 200,000 distinct CDR3 sequences, approximately 11% of them found a single time. Clones ranked in the top ten supply roughly a third of the sample.

The starting material was CD8+ T cells sorted from PBMCs, obtained 15 days after the yellow fever booster vaccination. The origin of this receptor is a man younger than 30 who received the YFV17D yellow fever vaccine. The V gene is TRBV14 and the J gene is TRBJ1-6; matching of 5 bases hints at TRBD1 as the D gene. CDR3 region: CASSQVRGSSYNSPLHF. Read as DNA, the sequence is TGTGCCAGCAGCCAAGTACGGGGGAGCTCCTATAATTCACCCCTCCACTTT.